These 32 T cell receptor beta chains were sequenced from one sample in a study of beta chain features in type 1 diabetes. The investigators reverse transcribed all of the isolated RNA, so they sequenced expressed TCRB transcripts. Data came from immunoSEQ multiplex PCR; TCRdb stores just in-frame clones and leaves some out. Among under 300,000 clones listed, around a quarter were seen once. The sequenced material came from central memory CD4+ T cells from blood. The receptors were gathered from a man younger than 40 in good health.

This clone was recorded once. The chain recombines TRBV11-2 with TRBJ1-2; the D is unclear. The CDR3 totals 14 residues. Germline CDR1 reads SGHAT; CDR2 reads FQNNGV. V was shortened by 5 bases and J by 8 bases, with 18 bases between the two germline ends. CDR3 sequence reads: CASSPKTTSEGYTF. In nucleotides, the CDR3 is TGTGCCAGCAGCCCAAAGACCACCTCGGAGGGCTACACCTTC.

The chain joins TRBV25-1 to TRBJ2-5, with a tentative D call TRBD2 (6 bases). This CDR3 has 13 residues. Trimming removed 5 bases from V and 2 bases from J, with 9 bases in between. Germline V lookup: CDR1 MGHDK, CDR2 SYGVNS. The CDR3 is CASSYGGQETQYF. The CDR3 nucleotides are TGTGCCAGCAGTTATGGGGGGCAAGAGACCCAGTACTTC.

J is TRBJ2-3 and V is TRBV6-1; 10 bases align to TRBD2. V shed 3 bases and J 1 base; nucleotides not matched to a gene: 4. The CDR3 has 16 residues. From germline, CDR1 is MNHNS and CDR2 SASEGT. The CDR3 nucleotides are TGTGCCAGCAGTGAGAGGCTAGCGGGGGGCACAGATACGCAGTATTTT. It translates to CASSERLAGGTDTQYF.

The gene calls are TRBV7-2 and TRBJ2-1, with TRBD1 matching 9 bases. The CDR3 totals 15 residues. The trim removed 1 base at V and 4 bases at J, leaving 2 bases unmatched. The V gene's germline CDR1 is SGHTA and CDR2 FQGNSA. CDR3 sequence reads: CASSLETGGYNEQFF. The CDR3 DNA sequence: TGTGCCAGCAGCTTAGAGACAGGGGGTTACAATGAGCAGTTCTTC.

The chain has TRBV4-1 and TRBJ1-1; 9 positions match TRBD1. CDR1 MGHRA and CDR2 YSYEKL come from the germline V gene. The CDR3 is made up of 15 amino acids. J lost 8 bases, V lost 3 bases, and 10 bases had no gene match. The CDR3 protein is CASSQSGTGYSEAFF. CDR3 sequence (DNA): TGCGCCAGCAGCCAGTCCGGGACAGGGTACTCCGAAGCTTTCTTT.

The rearrangement uses TRBV11-2 and TRBJ1-6, with TRBD1 matching over 7 bases. The germline CDR1 and CDR2 sequences are SGHAT and FQNNGV. The V gene end was trimmed by 6 bases and the J gene end by 7 bases; junction bases not matched to a gene: 9. This CDR3 has 15 residues. CDR3 sequence (DNA): TGTGCCAGCAGACCACCGGGACAGAGCAATTCACCCCTCCACTTT. It specifies CASRPPGQSNSPLHF.

The chain is built from TRBV28 and TRBJ2-7; D gene unclear. The CDR3 has 13 amino acids. With 6 bases removed from V and 2 bases from J, the gap between germline ends came to 11 bases. CDR1 MDHEN and CDR2 SYDVKM come from the germline V gene. CDR3 in amino acids: CASRTQRAYEQYF. The CDR3 DNA is TGTGCCAGCAGGACCCAACGGGCCTACGAGCAGTACTTC. The whole variable domain, remainder taken from reference TRBV28 and TRBJ2-7, is DVKVTQSSRYLVKRTGEKVFLECVQDMDHENMFWYRQDPGLGLRLIYFSYDVKMKEKGDIPEGYSVSREKKERFSLILESASTNQTSMYLCASRTQRAYEQYFGPGTRLTVT.

This clone was seen a few times. The chain joins TRBV5-4 to TRBJ2-3, with D perhaps matching TRBD1 (6 bases). Germline V gene data show CDR1 as SGHNT and CDR2 as YYREEE (reference sequence). The CDR3 spans 15 residues. The V end lost 3 bases, the J end lost 5 bases, and 16 bases lay between the germline ends. The CDR3, as DNA: TGTGCCAGCAGCTGGGACACCTTCGCGGAAGATACGCAGTATTTT. Its translation is CASSWDTFAEDTQYF.

This clone was recorded a few times. The chain is built from TRBV29-1 and TRBJ2-7; TRBD1 aligns across 8 bases. V was pared by 6 bases and J by 6 bases, with 7 bases of the junction left unmatched. The CDR3 has 12 residues. Germline loops: CDR1 SQVTM, CDR2 ANQGSEA. The CDR3 protein is CSVGRQGCEQYF. CDR3 sequence (DNA): TGCAGCGTGGGAAGACAGGGGTGCGAGCAGTACTTC.

This chain connects TRBV28 to TRBJ2-3; D remains unclear. Looked up from germline, CDR1 is MDHEN and CDR2 is SYDVKM. Trimming shortened V by 5 bases and J by 4 bases, and 7 bases separated the two germline ends. This CDR3 is built from 12 residues. CDR3 DNA: TGTGCCAGCAGTCGCTCAGCAGATACGCAGTATTTT. It is translated as CASSRSADTQYF.

There are a few counts of this clone. The chain's CDR3 is CASSLDPAAYEQYF. The DNA of the CDR3 is TGTGCCAGCAGCTTGGATCCAGCGGCCTACGAGCAGTACTTC. The chain carries TRBV7-2 and TRBJ2-7; D might be TRBD2 (5 bases). The germline V gene has CDR1 SGHTA and CDR2 FQGNSA. The CDR3 loop spans 14 amino acids. Trimming left V 3 bases short and J 2 bases short, with 11 bases between.

This rearrangement joins TRBV2 to TRBJ1-1; TRBD1 might be the D (5 bases). This CDR3 is 14 amino acids long. The germline gives CDR1 SNHLY, CDR2 FYNNEI. Trimming removed 4 bases at V and 1 base at J, with 10 bases between. CDR3 sequence (DNA): TGTGCCAGCAGTGTGGTGACAGCGAACACTGAAGCTTTCTTT. This codes for CASSVVTANTEAFF.

CDR3 DNA sequence: TGTGCCAGCAGCTTAGAAGGAGGTACCCAGTACTTC. This gives the protein CASSLEGGTQYF. This chain connects TRBV7-2 to TRBJ2-5; tentative D call: TRBD2 (5 bases). CDR3 size: 12 residues. Germline CDR1 SGHTA, CDR2 FQGNSA. V lost 1 base, J lost 8 bases, and 8 bases lay in between.

V and J are TRBV7-2 and TRBJ2-1; D ambiguous. V lost 1 base to trimming and J lost 5 bases, with 15 bases between them. The germline gives CDR1 SGHTA, CDR2 FQGNSA. The CDR3 has 16 residues. The CDR3 region has the DNA TGTGCCAGCAGCTTAGTCGGGCAGAGACCTAACAATGAGCAGTTCTTC. It is translated as CASSLVGQRPNNEQFF.

V is TRBV25-1 and J is TRBJ1-3, with 9 positions matching TRBD1. Germline CDR1 and CDR2: MGHDK and SYGVNS. Trimming cost V 6 bases and J 4 bases; bases outside gene matches: 7. The CDR3 contains 15 residues. CDR3 loop: CASRGQGNAGNTIYF. CDR3 in DNA: TGTGCCAGCAGAGGACAGGGGAACGCGGGAAACACCATATATTTT. Filled out from reference TRBV25-1 and TRBJ1-3, the complete variable domain reads EADIYQTPRYLVIGTGKKITLECSQTMGHDKMYWYQQDPGMELHLIHYSYGVNSTEKGDLSSESTVSRIRTEHFPLTLESARPSHTSQYLCASRGQGNAGNTIYFGEGSWLTVV.

This clone was seen more than once but under ten times. This chain links TRBV19 with TRBJ1-5, with D uncertain. Germline assignment: CDR1 LNHDA and CDR2 SQIVND (reference sequence). Trimming stripped 2 bases from V and 1 base from J, with 12 bases between. The CDR3 has 16 residues. The CDR3 DNA is TGTGCCAGTAGTATAATCGGGGATGCGAGCAATCAGCCCCAGCATTTT. This gives the protein CASSIIGDASNQPQHF.

The rearrangement joins TRBV6-1 to TRBJ2-5, with D perhaps given as TRBD1 or TRBD2 (7 bases each). This CDR3 contains 15 residues. V was shortened by 4 bases and J by 1 base, with 13 bases between the two germline ends. Germline V gene data show CDR1 as MNHNS and CDR2 as SASEGT. CDR3 loop: CASSASRGGQETQYF. For the CDR3, the DNA is TGTGCCAGCAGTGCGAGCAGGGGGGGCCAAGAGACCCAGTACTTC.

The table lists this clone with a few counts. V and J are TRBV15 and TRBJ2-1; 11 bases agree with TRBD2. CDR1 LNHNV and CDR2 YYDKDF come from the germline V gene (reference sequence). The junction had 5 bases not matched to a gene; V was cut back by 6 bases and J by 4 bases. The length of the CDR3 is 15 residues. The CDR3: CATSPLAGGYNEQFF. In DNA, the CDR3 is TGTGCCACCAGTCCGTTAGCGGGAGGGTACAATGAGCAGTTCTTC.

This clone was observed a handful of times. The chain uses TRBV7-9 and TRBJ2-7; D might be TRBD1 or TRBD2, each matching 5 bases. Germline assignment: CDR1 SEHNR and CDR2 FQNEAQ (reference sequence). V gave up 8 bases and J gave up 3 bases, with 5 bases separating them. The CDR3 covers 10 residues. The CDR3 reads CASGGYEQYF. The CDR3 DNA sequence: TGTGCCAGCGGGGGCTACGAGCAGTACTTC.

This clone was seen many times. This chain links TRBV27 with TRBJ2-4; tentative D call: TRBD1 (6 bases). Germline-derived CDR1 and CDR2 are MNHEY and SMNVEV (reference sequence). This CDR3 is 13 amino acids long. V gave up 3 bases and J gave up 8 bases, with 11 bases separating them. The CDR3 region is CASSLTGQDIQYF. DNA of the CDR3: TGTGCCAGCAGTTTGACAGGCCAAGACATTCAGTACTTC.

Regarding this clone: Other DNA sequences in the same sample also yield this CDR3. This chain's CDR3 is CSVGGEAYEQYF. Written as DNA, the CDR3 is TGCAGCGTTGGAGGGGAGGCGTACGAGCAGTACTTC. J is TRBJ2-7 and V is TRBV29-1; possibly TRBD2 for D (6 bases). Germline V gene lookup returns CDR1 SQVTM and CDR2 ANQGSEA. The CDR3 spans 12 residues. The V end lost 4 bases, the J end lost 4 bases, and 11 bases lay between the germline ends.

This clone appeared a few times. The V and J genes are TRBV7-2 and TRBJ1-5; no reliable D call. This CDR3 is 15 amino acids long. V was cut by 5 bases and J by 4 bases, with 15 bases left in between. The germline V gene encodes CDR1 SGHTA and CDR2 FQGNSA. The CDR3: CASSPTPSSNQPQHF. In DNA, the CDR3 is TGTGCCAGCAGCCCAACCCCGAGTTCGAATCAGCCCCAGCATTTT.

Turning to this clone: This is likely an artifact of a read error, given a far larger clone one base away. The chain has TRBV5-4 and TRBJ2-7; D may be TRBD1 (6 bases). V lost 3 bases, J lost 1 base, and 11 bases lay in between. Looked up from germline, CDR1 is SGHNT and CDR2 is YYREEE (reference sequence). There are 14 residues in the CDR3. This CDR3 is CASSSNRASYEQYF. The CDR3 bases are TGTGCCAGCAGCTCCAACAGGGCTTCCTACGAGCAGTACTTC.

The chain recombines TRBV10-3 with TRBJ2-3; TRBD2 matches at 9 bases. The CDR3 totals 16 residues. Germline lookup yields CDR1 ENHRY and CDR2 SYGVKD. The junction had 7 bases not matched to a gene; V was cut back by 4 bases and J by 2 bases. The CDR3 loop is CAISGRLAGPTDTQYF. The CDR3 DNA reads TGTGCCATCAGTGGGAGGCTAGCGGGGCCCACAGATACGCAGTATTTT.

This clone appeared many times. The chain has TRBV7-8 and TRBJ2-3, with D possibly being TRBD2 (5 bases). The CDR3 runs 16 residues. Germline V gene lookup returns CDR1 SGHVS and CDR2 FQNEAQ. V was trimmed by 2 bases and J by 2 bases, leaving 14 bases between them. The CDR3 nucleotides read TGTGCCAGCAGCTTAAAAGAGGGTCTCTCCACAGATACGCAGTATTTT. This translates into CASSLKEGLSTDTQYF. The full variable domain, completed using reference TRBV7-8 and TRBJ2-3, is GAGVSQSPRYKVAKRGQDVALRCDPISGHVSLFWYQQALGQGPEFLTYFQNEAQLDKSGLPSDRFFAERPEGSVSTLKIQRTQQEDSAVYLCASSLKEGLSTDTQYFGPGTRLTVL.

V is TRBV25-1 and J is TRBJ2-5, with 7 bases aligning to TRBD1. The CDR3 runs to 15 residues. Germline V gene data show CDR1 as MGHDK and CDR2 as SYGVNS. V trimming: 1 base; J trimming: 2 bases; junction bases outside the gene matches: 4. CDR3 sequence: CASSEFRTGQETQYF. CDR3 bases: TGTGCCAGCAGTGAATTCCGGACAGGTCAAGAGACCCAGTACTTC.

The chain joins TRBV10-3 to TRBJ2-7; D is undetermined. Germline V CDR1 and CDR2: ENHRY, SYGVKD. This CDR3 region has 13 residues. The V gene lost 8 bases and the J gene lost 0 bases, with 11 bases spanning the gap. Here the CDR3 DNA reads TGTGCCATCGCTGTTCTGGGCTCCTACGAGCAGTACTTC. It translates to CAIAVLGSYEQYF.

There are a few counts of this clone. The chain couples TRBV7-2 to TRBJ2-7, with D perhaps TRBD1 (6 bases). This CDR3 has 15 amino acids. CDR1 and CDR2 from the germline V gene are SGHTA and FQGNSA. V shed 1 base and J shed 0 bases, with 10 bases lying between them. CDR3 sequence reads: CASSLVGQSSYEQYF. CDR3 DNA sequence: TGTGCCAGCAGCTTAGTCGGACAGAGCTCCTACGAGCAGTACTTC.

This sequence joins TRBV5-1 and TRBJ2-5, with TRBD1 matching 10 bases. CDR1 and CDR2 (germline): SGHRS, YFSETQ. The CDR3 runs 15 residues. Trimming took 3 bases from V and 0 from J; bases not matched to a gene: 2. The CDR3 loop is CASSSGQGYQETQYF. The CDR3 DNA reads TGCGCCAGCAGCTCGGGACAGGGGTACCAAGAGACCCAGTACTTC.

The rearrangement links TRBV5-1 to TRBJ2-1; no clear D. Per the germline V gene, CDR1 is SGHRS and CDR2 is YFSETQ. This CDR3 region has 13 residues. Trimming removed 4 bases at V and 4 bases at J, with 9 bases between. Written as DNA, the CDR3 is TGCGCCAGCAGCACCGCCGAATACAATGAGCAGTTCTTC. Translation: CASSTAEYNEQFF.

In its sample, this clone was seen many times. The chain uses TRBV7-2 and TRBJ2-2; 8 positions agree with TRBD1. Germline V gene data show CDR1 as SGHTA and CDR2 as FQGNSA. V lost 4 bases and J lost 7; bases outside the gene matches: 8. This CDR3 contains 15 residues. Here the CDR3 DNA reads TGTGCCAGCAGCTCCTGGACAGGGTACGACGGGGAGCTGTTTTTT. It specifies CASSSWTGYDGELFF.

Only a few counts were recorded for this clone. J is TRBJ1-5 and V is TRBV6-6; 9 bases are shared with TRBD1. This CDR3 is 13 amino acids long. The V segment lost 6 bases and the J segment 6 bases; nucleotides outside the gene matches: 3. The germline gives CDR1 MNHNY, CDR2 SVGAGI (reference sequence). The CDR3 protein is CASRRQGGQPQHF. The CDR3 DNA follows: TGTGCCAGCAGGAGACAGGGGGGTCAGCCCCAGCATTTT.